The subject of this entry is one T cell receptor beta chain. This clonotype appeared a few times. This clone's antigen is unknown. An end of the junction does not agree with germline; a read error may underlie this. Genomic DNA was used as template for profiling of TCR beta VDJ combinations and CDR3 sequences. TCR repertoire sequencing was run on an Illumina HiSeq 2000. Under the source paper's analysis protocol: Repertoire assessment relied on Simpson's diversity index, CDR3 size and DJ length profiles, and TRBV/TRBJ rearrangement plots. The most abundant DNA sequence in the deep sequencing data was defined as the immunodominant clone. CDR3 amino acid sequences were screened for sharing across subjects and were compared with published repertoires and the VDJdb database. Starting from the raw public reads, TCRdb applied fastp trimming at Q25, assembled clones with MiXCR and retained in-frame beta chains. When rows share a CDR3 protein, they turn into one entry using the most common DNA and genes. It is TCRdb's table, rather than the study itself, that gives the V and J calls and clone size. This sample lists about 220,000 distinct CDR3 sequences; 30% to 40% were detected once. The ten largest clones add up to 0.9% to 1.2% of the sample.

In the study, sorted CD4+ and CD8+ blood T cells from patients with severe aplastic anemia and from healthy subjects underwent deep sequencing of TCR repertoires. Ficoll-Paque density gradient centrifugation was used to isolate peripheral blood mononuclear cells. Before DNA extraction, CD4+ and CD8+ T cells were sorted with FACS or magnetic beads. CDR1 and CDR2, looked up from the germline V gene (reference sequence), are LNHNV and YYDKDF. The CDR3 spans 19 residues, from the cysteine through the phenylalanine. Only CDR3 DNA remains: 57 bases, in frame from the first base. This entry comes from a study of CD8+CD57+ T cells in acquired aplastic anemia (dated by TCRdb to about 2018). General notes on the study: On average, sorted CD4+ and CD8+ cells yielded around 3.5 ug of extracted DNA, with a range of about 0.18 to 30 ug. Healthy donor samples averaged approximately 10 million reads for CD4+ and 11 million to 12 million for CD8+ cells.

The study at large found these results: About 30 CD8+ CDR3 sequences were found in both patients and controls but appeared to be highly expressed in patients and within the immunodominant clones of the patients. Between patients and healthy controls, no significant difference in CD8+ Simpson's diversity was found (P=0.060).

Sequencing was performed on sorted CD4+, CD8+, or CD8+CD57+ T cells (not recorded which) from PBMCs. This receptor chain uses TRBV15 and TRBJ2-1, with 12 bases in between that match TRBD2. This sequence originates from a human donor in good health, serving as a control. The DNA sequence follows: TGTGCCACCAGCGGAGATCGGGACGGAGGACTAGCGGGGATCAATGAGCAGTTCTTC. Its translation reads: CATSGDRDGGLAGINEQFF.